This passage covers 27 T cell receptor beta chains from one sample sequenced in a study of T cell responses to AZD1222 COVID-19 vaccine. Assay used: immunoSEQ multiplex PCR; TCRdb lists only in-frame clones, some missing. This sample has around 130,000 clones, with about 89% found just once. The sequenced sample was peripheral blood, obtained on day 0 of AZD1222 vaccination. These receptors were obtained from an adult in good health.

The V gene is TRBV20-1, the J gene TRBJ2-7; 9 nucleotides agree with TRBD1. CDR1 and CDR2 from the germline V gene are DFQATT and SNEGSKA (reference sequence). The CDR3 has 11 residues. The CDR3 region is CSVDRGGEQYF. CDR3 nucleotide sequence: TGCAGCGTGGACAGGGGAGGGGAGCAGTACTTC.

As DNA, the CDR3 is TGTGCCAGTAGTAGGGGCAGTGAAGCTTTCTTT. It specifies CASSRGSEAFF. The chain links TRBV19 to TRBJ1-1, with D perhaps TRBD1 (5 bases). CDR1 and CDR2 (germline): LNHDA, SQIVND (reference sequence). With 4 bases removed from V and 7 bases from J, the gap between germline ends came to 7 bases. The CDR3 runs 11 residues.

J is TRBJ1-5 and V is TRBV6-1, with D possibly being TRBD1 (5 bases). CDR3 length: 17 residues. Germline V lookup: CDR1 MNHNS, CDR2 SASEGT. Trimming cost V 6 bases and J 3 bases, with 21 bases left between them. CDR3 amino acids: CASSENGHRTPNQPQHF. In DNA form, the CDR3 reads TGTGCCAGCAGCGAAAACGGGCACAGGACACCCAATCAGCCCCAGCATTTT.

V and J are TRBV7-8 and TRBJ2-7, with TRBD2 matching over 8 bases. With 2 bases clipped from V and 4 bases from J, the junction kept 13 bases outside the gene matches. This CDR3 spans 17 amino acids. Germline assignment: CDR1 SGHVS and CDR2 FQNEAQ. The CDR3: CASSLYGGAGEFYEQYF. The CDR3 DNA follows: TGTGCCAGCAGCTTATACGGGGGGGCTGGGGAATTTTACGAGCAGTACTTC.

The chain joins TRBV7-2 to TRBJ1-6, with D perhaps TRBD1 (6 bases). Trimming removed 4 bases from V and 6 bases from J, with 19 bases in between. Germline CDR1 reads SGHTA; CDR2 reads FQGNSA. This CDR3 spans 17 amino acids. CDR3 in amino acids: CASSSAGGTRGNSPLHF. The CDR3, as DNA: TGTGCCAGCAGCTCCGCCGGGGGGACACGCGGTAATTCACCCCTCCACTTT.

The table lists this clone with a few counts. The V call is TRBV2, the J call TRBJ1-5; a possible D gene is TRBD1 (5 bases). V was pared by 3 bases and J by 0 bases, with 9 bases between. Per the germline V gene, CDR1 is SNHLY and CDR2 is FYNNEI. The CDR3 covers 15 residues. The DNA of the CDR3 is TGTGCCAGCAGTGAGGGGCCTTATAGCAATCAGCCCCAGCATTTT. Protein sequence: CASSEGPYSNQPQHF.

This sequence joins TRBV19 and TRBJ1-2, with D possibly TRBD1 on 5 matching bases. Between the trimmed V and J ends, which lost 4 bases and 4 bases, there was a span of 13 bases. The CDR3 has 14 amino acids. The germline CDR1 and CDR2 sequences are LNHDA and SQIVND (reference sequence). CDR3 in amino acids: CASSSVAGPYGYTF. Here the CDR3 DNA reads TGTGCCAGTAGTAGTGTTGCAGGGCCCTATGGCTACACCTTC.

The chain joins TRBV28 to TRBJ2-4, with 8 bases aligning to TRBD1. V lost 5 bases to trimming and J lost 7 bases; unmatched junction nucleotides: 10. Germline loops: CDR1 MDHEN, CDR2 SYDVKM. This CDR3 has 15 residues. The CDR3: CASSGRSGQGNIQYF. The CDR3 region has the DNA TGTGCCAGCAGTGGCCGCTCAGGACAGGGTAACATTCAGTACTTC.

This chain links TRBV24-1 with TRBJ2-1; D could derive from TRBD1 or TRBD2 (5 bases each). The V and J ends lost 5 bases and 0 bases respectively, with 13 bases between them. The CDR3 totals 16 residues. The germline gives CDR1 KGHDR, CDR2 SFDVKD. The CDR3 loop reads CATSVGTPDSYNEQFF. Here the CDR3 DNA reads TGTGCCACCAGTGTCGGGACCCCCGACTCCTACAATGAGCAGTTCTTC.

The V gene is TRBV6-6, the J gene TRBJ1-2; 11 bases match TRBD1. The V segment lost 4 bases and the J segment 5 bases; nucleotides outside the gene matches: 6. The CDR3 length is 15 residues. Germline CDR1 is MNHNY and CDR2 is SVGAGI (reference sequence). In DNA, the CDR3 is TGTGCCAGCAGTTCTGGGACAGGGGGAGGGTATGGCTACACCTTC. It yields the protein CASSSGTGGGYGYTF.

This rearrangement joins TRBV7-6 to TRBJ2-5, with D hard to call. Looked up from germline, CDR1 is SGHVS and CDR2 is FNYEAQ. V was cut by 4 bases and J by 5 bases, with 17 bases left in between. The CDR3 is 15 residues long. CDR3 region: CASSSTGLSGETQYF. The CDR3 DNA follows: TGTGCCAGCAGCTCTACCGGGCTTTCTGGGGAGACCCAGTACTTC. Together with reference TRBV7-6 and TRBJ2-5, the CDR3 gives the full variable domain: GAGVSQSPRYKVTKRGQDVALRCDPISGHVSLYWYRQALGQGPEFLTYFNYEAQQDKSGLPNDRFSAERPEGSISTLTIQRTEQRDSAMYRCASSSTGLSGETQYFGPGTRLLVL.

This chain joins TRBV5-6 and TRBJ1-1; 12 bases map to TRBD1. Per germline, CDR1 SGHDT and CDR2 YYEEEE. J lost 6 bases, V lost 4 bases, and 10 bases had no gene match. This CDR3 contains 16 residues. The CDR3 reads CASSNRDRGREAEAFF. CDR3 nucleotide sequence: TGTGCCAGCAGCAACCGGGACAGGGGGCGCGAGGCTGAAGCTTTCTTT.

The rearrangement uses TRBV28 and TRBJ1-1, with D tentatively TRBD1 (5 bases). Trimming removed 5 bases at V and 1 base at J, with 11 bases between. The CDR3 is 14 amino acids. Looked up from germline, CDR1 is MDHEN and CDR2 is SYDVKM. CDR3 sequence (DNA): TGTGCCAGCAGTGGAACAGGACCGAACACTGAAGCTTTCTTT. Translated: CASSGTGPNTEAFF. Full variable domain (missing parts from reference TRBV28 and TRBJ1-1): DVKVTQSSRYLVKRTGEKVFLECVQDMDHENMFWYRQDPGLGLRLIYFSYDVKMKEKGDIPEGYSVSREKKERFSLILESASTNQTSMYLCASSGTGPNTEAFFGQGTRLTVV.

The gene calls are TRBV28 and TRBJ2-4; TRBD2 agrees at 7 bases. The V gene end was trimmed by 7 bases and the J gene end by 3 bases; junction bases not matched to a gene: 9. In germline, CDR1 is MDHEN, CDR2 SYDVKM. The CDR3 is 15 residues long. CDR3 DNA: TGTGCCAGCATGGGGGGGTGGGTCGTCAAAAACATTCAGTACTTC. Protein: CASMGGWVVKNIQYF.

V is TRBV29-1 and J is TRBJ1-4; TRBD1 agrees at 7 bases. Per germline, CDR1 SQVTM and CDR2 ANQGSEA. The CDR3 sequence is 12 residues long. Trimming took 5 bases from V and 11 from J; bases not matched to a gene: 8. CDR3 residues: CSVTGAREKLFF. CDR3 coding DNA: TGCAGCGTTACAGGGGCCAGGGAGAAACTGTTTTTT. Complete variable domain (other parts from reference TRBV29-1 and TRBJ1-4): SAVISQKPSRDICQRGTSLTIQCQVDSQVTMMFWYRQQPGQSLTLIATANQGSEATYESGFVIDKFPISRPNLTFSTLTVSNMSPEDSSIYLCSVTGAREKLFFGSGTQLSVL.

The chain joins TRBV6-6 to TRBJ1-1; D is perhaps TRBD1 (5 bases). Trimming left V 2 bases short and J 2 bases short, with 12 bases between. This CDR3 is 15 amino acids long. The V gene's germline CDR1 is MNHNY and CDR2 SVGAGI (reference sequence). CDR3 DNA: TGTGCCAGCAGTTACGACAGTCTAAGTAACACTGAAGCTTTCTTT. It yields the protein CASSYDSLSNTEAFF.

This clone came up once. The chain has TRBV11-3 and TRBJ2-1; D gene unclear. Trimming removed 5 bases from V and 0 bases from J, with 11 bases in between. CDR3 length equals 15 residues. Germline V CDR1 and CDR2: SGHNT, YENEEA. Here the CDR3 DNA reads TGTGCCAGCAGCCCAGGACGAGTCTCCTACAATGAGCAGTTCTTC. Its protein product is CASSPGRVSYNEQFF.

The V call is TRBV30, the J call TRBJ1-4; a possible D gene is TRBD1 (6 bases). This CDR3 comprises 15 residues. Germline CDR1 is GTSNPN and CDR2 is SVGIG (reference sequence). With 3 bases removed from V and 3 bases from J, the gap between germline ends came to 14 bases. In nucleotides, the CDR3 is TGTGCCTGGAGATCCGGGGGGGCTGCTAATGAAAAACTGTTTTTT. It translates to CAWRSGGAANEKLFF.

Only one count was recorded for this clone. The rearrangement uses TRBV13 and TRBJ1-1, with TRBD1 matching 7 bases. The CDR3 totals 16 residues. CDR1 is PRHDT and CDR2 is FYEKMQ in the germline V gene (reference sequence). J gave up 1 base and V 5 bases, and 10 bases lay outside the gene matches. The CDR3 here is CASSRNGGQKNTEAFF. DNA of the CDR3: TGTGCCAGCAGCCGAAATGGGGGACAGAAGAACACTGAAGCTTTCTTT.

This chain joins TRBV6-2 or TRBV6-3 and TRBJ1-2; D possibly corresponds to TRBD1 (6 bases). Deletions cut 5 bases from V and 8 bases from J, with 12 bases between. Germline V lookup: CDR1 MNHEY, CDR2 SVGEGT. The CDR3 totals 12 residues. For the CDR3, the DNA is TGTGCCAGCAGTGGCACAGGGTCGGGCTACACCTTC. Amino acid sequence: CASSGTGSGYTF.

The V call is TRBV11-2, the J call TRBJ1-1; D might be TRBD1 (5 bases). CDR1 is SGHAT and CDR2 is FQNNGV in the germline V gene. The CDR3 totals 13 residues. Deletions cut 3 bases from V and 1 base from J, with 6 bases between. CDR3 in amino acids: CASSFQGNTEAFF. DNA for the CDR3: TGTGCCAGCAGCTTCCAGGGGAACACTGAAGCTTTCTTT.

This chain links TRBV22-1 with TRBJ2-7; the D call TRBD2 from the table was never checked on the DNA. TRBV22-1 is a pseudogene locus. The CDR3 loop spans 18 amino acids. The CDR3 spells CPGSATLTSGSGPYEQYF. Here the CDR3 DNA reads TGTCCTGGGAGCGCTACCTTAACTAGCGGGAGCGGCCCCTACGAGCAGTACTTC.

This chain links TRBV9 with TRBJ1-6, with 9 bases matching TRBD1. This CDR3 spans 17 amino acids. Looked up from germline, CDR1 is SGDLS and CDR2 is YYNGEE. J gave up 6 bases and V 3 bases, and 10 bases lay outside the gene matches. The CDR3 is CASSGGTGPNLNSPLHF. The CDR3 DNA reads TGTGCCAGCAGCGGAGGGACAGGGCCGAACCTTAATTCACCCCTCCACTTT.

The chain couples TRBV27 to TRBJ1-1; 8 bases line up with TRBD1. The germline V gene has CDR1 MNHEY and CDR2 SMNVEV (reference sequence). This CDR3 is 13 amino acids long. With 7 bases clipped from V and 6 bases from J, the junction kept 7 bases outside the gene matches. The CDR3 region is CASTRAGGSEAFF. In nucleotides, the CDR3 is TGTGCCAGCACAAGGGCAGGGGGCTCTGAAGCTTTCTTT.

In DNA form, the CDR3 reads TGTGCCAGCAGCCAGGAGGGGACGGTTGGTGGTGGCTACACCTTC. Encoded protein: CASSQEGTVGGGYTF. The V and J genes are TRBV4-2 and TRBJ1-2; possibly TRBD1 for D (5 bases). V lost 3 bases and J lost 7, with 18 bases in between. The CDR3 length is 15 residues. CDR1 is LGHNA, CDR2 YNFKEQ, per germline.

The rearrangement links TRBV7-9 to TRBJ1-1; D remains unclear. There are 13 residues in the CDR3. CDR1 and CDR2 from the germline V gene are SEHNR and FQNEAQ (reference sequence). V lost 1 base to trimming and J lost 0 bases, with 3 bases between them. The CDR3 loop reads CASSLDMNTEAFF. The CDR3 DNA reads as TGTGCCAGCAGCTTAGATATGAACACTGAAGCTTTCTTT.

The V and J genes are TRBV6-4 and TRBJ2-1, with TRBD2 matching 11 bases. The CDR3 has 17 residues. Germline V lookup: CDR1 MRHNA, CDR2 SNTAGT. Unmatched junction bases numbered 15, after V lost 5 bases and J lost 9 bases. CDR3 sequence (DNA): TGTGCCAGCAGTCCCACTCTGACTAGCGGGATGATCGCTGAGCAGTTCTTC. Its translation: CASSPTLTSGMIAEQFF.